This T cell receptor (beta chain) stems from a study of STAT5B mutations in CD4+ large granular lymphocyte leukemia. The protocol was immunoSEQ multiplex PCR, while the TCRdb copy is restricted to in-frame clones and leaves out a portion. The repertoire holds roughly 46,000 clones, with around 81% as singletons. Germline lookup yields CDR1 SGHRS and CDR2 YFSETQ. This CDR3 has 14 residues. The V segment lost 4 bases and the J segment 7 bases; nucleotides outside the gene matches: 11. Study-wide findings and caveats: Top patient clones used TRBV06 genes more often: 8/27 versus 2/35 in controls.

On this clone itself: The target antigen is unknown.

The specimen sequenced was CD4+ T cells from blood buffy coats. This sequence was found in a human donor in good health. The chain recombines TRBV5-1 with TRBJ2-7; 7 positions agree with TRBD1. The CDR3 nucleotides read TGCGCCAGCAGCGTAGGACAGGTCCCCGGGGAGCAGTACTTC. It yields the protein CASSVGQVPGEQYF.